The 29 T cell receptor beta chains reported below all come from one sample, sequenced in a study of cytomegalovirus exposure and HLA in healthy donors (dated by TCRdb to between 2016 and 2019). The receptor library was made with the immunoSEQ multiplex PCR assay. The multiplex PCR relied on a mix of 60 forward primers for TCR Vbeta segments and 13 reverse primers for TCR Jbeta segments. TCRdb re-hosts the immuneACCESS table, in-frame sequences only. Its copies lack some clones; in the studies checked, an unresolved V gene accounts for under half of them, and the cause for the rest is not known. The sample data list over 80,000 clones, and approximately 83% of these were observed just once. About 4% of the sample goes to the ten largest clones. Sequenced: PBMCs. These receptors were collected from a middle-aged man in good health and CMV-seronegative.

The chain uses TRBV15 and TRBJ1-1; the match to TRBD1 covers 9 bases. The V gene's germline CDR1 is LNHNV and CDR2 YYDKDF (reference sequence). CDR3 size: 15 residues. V lost 4 bases to trimming and J lost 10 bases; unmatched junction nucleotides: 13. The CDR3 here is CATSTGTGRSVGAFF. The CDR3 DNA reads TGTGCCACCAGCACCGGGACAGGGCGTAGTGTAGGAGCTTTCTTT.

This chain joins TRBV5-1 and TRBJ2-3, with D possibly being TRBD2 (5 bases). With 0 bases removed from V and 2 bases from J, the gap between germline ends came to 13 bases. CDR3 length equals 16 residues. The germline CDR1 and CDR2 sequences are SGHRS and YFSETQ. As DNA, the CDR3 is TGCGCCAGCAGCTTGGGAGGGTGGGAGTCCACAGATACGCAGTATTTT. This gives the protein CASSLGGWESTDTQYF.

This rearrangement joins TRBV11-2 to TRBJ2-7; D call uncertain. V lost 1 base to trimming and J lost 0 bases, with 7 bases between them. Germline V lookup: CDR1 SGHAT, CDR2 FQNNGV. The CDR3 covers 14 residues. The CDR3: CASSLVSSSYEQYF. The CDR3 DNA reads TGTGCCAGCAGCTTAGTTAGTAGCTCCTACGAGCAGTACTTC.

This clone was seen more than once but under ten times. The genes are TRBV11-3 and TRBJ2-5; D perhaps matches TRBD2 (5 bases). The germline V and J ends were trimmed by 5 bases and 4 bases, with 8 bases remaining between them. The CDR3 has 12 amino acids. Looked up from germline, CDR1 is SGHNT and CDR2 is YENEEA. This CDR3 reads CASSRRSETQYF. In DNA form, the CDR3 reads TGTGCCAGCAGCCGGAGGTCAGAGACCCAGTACTTC.

The genes are TRBV9 and TRBJ2-3; 8 positions match TRBD2. Looked up from germline, CDR1 is SGDLS and CDR2 is YYNGEE. J lost 5 bases, V lost 7 bases, and 9 bases had no gene match. This CDR3 has 14 amino acids. CDR3: CASGGSGSGDTQYF. In nucleotides, the CDR3 is TGTGCCAGCGGAGGCAGCGGGAGTGGAGATACGCAGTATTTT.

The rearrangement uses TRBV29-1 and TRBJ2-7; 9 bases agree with TRBD1. The trim removed 4 bases at V and 6 bases at J, leaving 7 bases unmatched. The CDR3 consists of 13 residues. CDR1 SQVTM and CDR2 ANQGSEA come from the germline V gene. CDR3 in DNA: TGCAGCGTTGGGACAGGGGACTTTGGCGAGCAGTACTTC. It yields the protein CSVGTGDFGEQYF.

This clone has just one count. The genes are TRBV5-1 and TRBJ2-1; TRBD2 aligns across 9 bases. The length of the CDR3 is 15 residues. The V gene's germline CDR1 is SGHRS and CDR2 YFSETQ. After removal of 0 bases from V and 9 bases from J, the junction contained 7 bases not matched to a gene. This CDR3 is CASSLAGTSSSEQFF. In DNA, the CDR3 is TGCGCCAGCAGCTTGGCCGGGACTAGCAGTAGTGAGCAGTTCTTC.

The V and J genes are TRBV19 and TRBJ2-1; TRBD2 matches at 11 bases. Unmatched junction bases numbered 12, after V lost 5 bases and J lost 15 bases. Germline-derived CDR1 and CDR2 are LNHDA and SQIVND (reference sequence). CDR3 length: 14 amino acids. The CDR3 loop reads CASSPGTSGAWGFF. As DNA, the CDR3 is TGTGCCAGTAGTCCCGGGACTAGCGGTGCTTGGGGGTTCTTC.

The chain combines TRBV28 with TRBJ2-7, with 8 bases that match TRBD1. The CDR3 loop spans 17 amino acids. Germline CDR1 reads MDHEN; CDR2 reads SYDVKM. The J segment lost 3 bases and the V segment lost 1 base, leaving 11 bases of the junction unmatched. In DNA form, the CDR3 reads TGTGCCAGCAGTTTATTCCACCCGACAGGGGAGGTCTACGAGCAGTACTTC. This codes for CASSLFHPTGEVYEQYF.

The V call is TRBV7-3, the J call TRBJ2-6; no firm D call. The CDR3 is 13 amino acids. In germline, CDR1 is SGHTA, CDR2 FQGTGA. With 5 bases removed from V and 4 bases from J, the gap between germline ends came to 6 bases. CDR3 nucleotides: TGTGCCAGCAGCCCGCAGGGGGCCAACGTCCTGACTTTC. Translation: CASSPQGANVLTF.

The chain links TRBV19 to TRBJ2-7; D call uncertain. The ends were cut back, 6 bases at V and 0 bases at J, with 9 bases in the middle. Germline V CDR1 and CDR2: LNHDA, SQIVND (reference sequence). The CDR3 is 13 amino acids. Here the CDR3 DNA reads TGTGCCAGTAGCCTCCCGGGCTCCTACGAGCAGTACTTC. Protein product: CASSLPGSYEQYF.

The chain couples TRBV14 to TRBJ2-7, with 9 bases that match TRBD1. V lost 3 bases and J lost 5; bases outside the gene matches: 8. The CDR3 is 15 residues long. Germline V lookup: CDR1 SGHDN, CDR2 FVKESK. CDR3 bases: TGTGCCAGCAGCCAGGGAGGGACAGGGAGGGACGAGCAGTACTTC. This gives the protein CASSQGGTGRDEQYF.

The rearrangement joins TRBV5-1 to TRBJ2-3; D may be TRBD2 (5 bases). V lost 2 bases, J lost 0 bases, and 13 bases lay in between. Germline CDR1 SGHRS, CDR2 YFSETQ. There are 16 residues in the CDR3. The CDR3 sequence is CASSFGGLTSTDTQYF. Written as DNA, the CDR3 is TGCGCCAGCAGCTTTGGAGGACTGACTAGCACAGATACGCAGTATTTT.

The chain recombines TRBV19 with TRBJ2-1; D unresolved. The germline gives CDR1 LNHDA, CDR2 SQIVND (reference sequence). Trimming pared 5 bases from V and 8 bases from J, leaving 7 bases between. CDR3 length equals 11 residues. CDR3 bases: TGTGCCAGTAGTGATGGAGATGAGCAGTTCTTC. Protein: CASSDGDEQFF.

The J gene is TRBJ1-1, the V gene TRBV28; perhaps TRBD1 as D (6 bases). The V and J ends lost 6 bases and 0 bases respectively, with 8 bases between them. Germline loops: CDR1 MDHEN, CDR2 SYDVKM. The CDR3 runs to 13 residues. The CDR3 nucleotides read TGTGCCAGCAGGGACAGTCTGAACACTGAAGCTTTCTTT. Translating it yields CASRDSLNTEAFF.

The chain has TRBV5-4 and TRBJ1-1; D gene ambiguous. Germline V gene lookup returns CDR1 SGHNT and CDR2 YYREEE (reference sequence). The germline V and J ends were trimmed by 0 bases and 4 bases, with 10 bases remaining between them. The CDR3 spans 14 residues. The CDR3 protein is CASSLDSSSTEAFF. In DNA form, the CDR3 reads TGTGCCAGCAGCTTGGATTCGAGTTCCACTGAAGCTTTCTTT.

This clone occurred a few times. The chain couples TRBV19 to TRBJ2-6; 9 bases match TRBD1. Germline loops: CDR1 LNHDA, CDR2 SQIVND (reference sequence). The ends lost 5 bases at V and 1 base at J; junction bases unmatched: 0. The CDR3 length is 15 residues. CDR3 bases: TGTGCCAGTAGTGGGACAGGGTCTGGGGCCAACGTCCTGACTTTC. Protein product: CASSGTGSGANVLTF.

This clone appeared a few times. The chain employs TRBV28 and TRBJ1-2, with 12 bases fitting TRBD1. With 8 bases clipped from V and 6 bases from J, the junction kept 10 bases outside the gene matches. CDR1 is MDHEN, CDR2 SYDVKM, per germline. The CDR3 runs 15 residues. The CDR3 bases are TGTGCCAGCGGCGGGACAGGGGGCGGGATTGATGGCTACACCTTC. Its translation is CASGGTGGGIDGYTF.

There are a few counts of this clone. Its ends do not fully match the called genes, so a read error is possible. This chain joins TRBV7-9 and TRBJ1-2, with D possibly being TRBD1 (5 bases). The CDR3 loop spans 16 amino acids. The germline V gene has CDR1 SEHNR and CDR2 FQNEAQ (reference sequence). The CDR3 spells CSSSLAVGRATYGYTF. The DNA of the CDR3 is TGTTCCAGCAGCTTAGCAGTCGGCAGGGCCACTTATGGCTACACCTTC.

The chain employs TRBV4-1 and TRBJ2-3; 11 bases are shared with TRBD1. V was pared by 5 bases and J by 5 bases, with 9 bases of the junction left unmatched. The germline CDR1 and CDR2 sequences are MGHRA and YSYEKL. CDR3 length equals 16 residues. The CDR3 protein is CASSIRTGGTQDTQYF. CDR3 bases: TGCGCCAGCAGCATTAGGACAGGGGGCACCCAAGATACGCAGTATTTT.

This clone has only a few counts. The genes are TRBV6-6 and TRBJ1-3, with TRBD1 matching over 8 bases. After removal of 5 bases from V and 0 bases from J, the junction contained 6 bases not matched to a gene. In germline, CDR1 is MNHNY, CDR2 SVGAGI (reference sequence). The CDR3 loop spans 16 amino acids. In DNA form, the CDR3 reads TGTGCCAGCAGTCAGGCCGGACAGGGCTCTGGAAACACCATATATTTT. It codes for CASSQAGQGSGNTIYF.

The chain has TRBV19 and TRBJ2-3; D call uncertain. This CDR3 has 11 residues. Trimming took 7 bases from V and 7 from J, leaving 9 bases between them. Germline V gene sequence: CDR1 LNHDA, CDR2 SQIVND (reference sequence). CDR3 in DNA: TGTGCCAGTAATGAGGCGAATACGCAGTATTTT. Amino acids: CASNEANTQYF.

With regard to this clone: This sample also contains other DNA sequences that code for the same CDR3. The chain uses TRBV5-4 and TRBJ2-3, with 12 nucleotides matching TRBD2. CDR1 is SGHNT, CDR2 YYREEE, per germline (reference sequence). V lost 5 bases and J lost 0; bases outside the gene matches: 4. This CDR3 is built from 16 residues. The CDR3 sequence is CASSSGLAGSTDTQYF. The CDR3 DNA follows: TGTGCCAGCAGTTCCGGACTAGCGGGAAGCACAGATACGCAGTATTTT.

This chain links TRBV14 with TRBJ2-5, with TRBD1 matching 10 bases. CDR3 length equals 15 residues. V was clipped by 3 bases and J by 3 bases; unmatched bases: 4. CDR1 is SGHDN and CDR2 is FVKESK in the germline V gene. The CDR3 reads CASSQWTGGEETQYF. The CDR3 nucleotides read TGTGCCAGCAGCCAGTGGACAGGGGGTGAAGAGACCCAGTACTTC.

As for this clone: Compared with germline, one end of the junction differs, possibly owing to a read error. V and J are TRBV7-3 and TRBJ1-1; 7 nucleotides line up with TRBD1. The CDR3 covers 15 residues. Germline loops: CDR1 SGHTA, CDR2 FQGTGA. For the CDR3, the DNA is TGTGCCAGCAGCTTAGAAGGGACAGCGAACACTGAAGTTTTCTTT. Its translation: CASSLEGTANTEVFF.

The gene calls are TRBV7-8 and TRBJ2-4, with D tentatively TRBD2 (5 bases). CDR1 and CDR2 from the germline V gene are SGHVS and FQNEAQ. The germline V and J ends were trimmed by 5 bases and 8 bases, with 13 bases remaining between them. The CDR3 loop spans 13 amino acids. The CDR3 sequence: CASSRGLGDIQYF. Written as DNA, the CDR3 is TGTGCCAGCAGCCGTGGCCTGGGAGACATTCAGTACTTC.

V gene TRBV19 combines with J gene TRBJ2-7; 8 nucleotides line up with TRBD2. The trim removed 7 bases at V and 7 bases at J, leaving 12 bases unmatched. The CDR3 extends over 14 amino acids. Germline V gives CDR1 LNHDA, CDR2 SQIVND (reference sequence). In DNA form, the CDR3 reads TGTGCCAGTAAGACGGGGCAGGGACTAGGTGAGCAGTACTTC. Translation: CASKTGQGLGEQYF.

This chain joins TRBV28 and TRBJ2-7, with 7 bases identical to TRBD2. The CDR3 runs 13 residues. The junction had 9 bases not matched to a gene; V was cut back by 6 bases and J by 7 bases. Per germline, CDR1 MDHEN and CDR2 SYDVKM. The DNA of the CDR3 is TGTGCCAGCAGCAGGACCGGGGACTATGAGCAGTACTTC. Encoded protein: CASSRTGDYEQYF. The variable domain in full, with the rest retrieved from reference TRBV28 and TRBJ2-7, is DVKVTQSSRYLVKRTGEKVFLECVQDMDHENMFWYRQDPGLGLRLIYFSYDVKMKEKGDIPEGYSVSREKKERFSLILESASTNQTSMYLCASSRTGDYEQYFGPGTRLTVT.

V is TRBV6-5 and J is TRBJ1-6; weak D call: TRBD1 (6 bases). This CDR3 is built from 16 residues. V gave up 4 bases and J gave up 4 bases, with 14 bases separating them. Looked up from germline, CDR1 is MNHEY and CDR2 is SVGAGI. CDR3 in DNA: TGTGCCAGCAGTTTGGGGGCCCGAACTTATAATTCACCCCTCCACTTT. This codes for CASSLGARTYNSPLHF.